This TCR beta chain was captured by sequencing in a study of blood T cell repertoires in COVID-19. Looking at the study overall: Spain, Italy and the United States supplied samples that represented acute and convalescent COVID-19. The cDNA or gDNA used as material had been derived from T cells, B-cell-depleted T cells, or PBMCs.

In the study's own analysis: For nucleated cells, counts were estimated from reference gene primer amplification. Here immunoSEQ multiplex PCR was the method, and the copy in TCRdb shows in-frame clones only, minus some. Clone size and V and J calls were adopted from that table, with D and trimming inferred from the DNA. The data show roughly 240,000 clones, 70% to 90% seen once. Germline CDR1 is SGHTA and CDR2 is FQGTGA. The CDR3 covers 14 residues. J lost 0 bases, V lost 5 bases, and 1 base had no gene match. Sequenced input: peripheral blood. V and J are TRBV7-3 and TRBJ2-3, with 8 bases fitting TRBD1. The sequence derives from a man aged 18 to 30 with active or convalescent COVID-19. CDR3 residues: CASSQGASTDTQYF. The CDR3 coding sequence is TGTGCCAGCAGCCAGGGGGCTAGCACAGATACGCAGTATTTT.